Listed below are T cell receptor beta chains from one sample, sequenced in a study of radiation and T cells in renal cell carcinoma. Some clones are missing from TCRdb's copy, which holds only in-frame ones; the method was immunoSEQ multiplex PCR. The sample has roughly 61,000 clones; 65% to 80% are singletons. Sequencing was performed on blood, taken from a patient whose treatment included radiotherapy and nephrectomy. The origin of the receptors is a man in his 60s with renal cell carcinoma. The conserved cysteine and the conserved F or W are not part of the CDR3 here.

V gene	CDR3 length	J gene	CDR3 protein
TRBV5-1	12	TRBJ1-4	ASSLRGPGEKLF
TRBV7-2	13	.	ASSSPGTGTYEQY
TRBV27	15	TRBJ2-1	ASSTHHRGSIYNEQF
TRBV18	14	TRBJ2-3	ASSPAPGQGMGTQY
TRBV9	16	TRBJ2-3	ASSTNHLAGEGTDTQY
TRBV7-2	13	TRBJ2-5	ASSQTGVEGETQY
TRBV7-9	10	TRBJ2-3	ASSPISDTQY
TRBV10-3	12	TRBJ2-3	AISESEQGDVQY
TRBV27	13	TRBJ2-7	ASSSYLGQDYEQY
TRBV10-2	15	TRBJ1-3	ASALDRGRSSGNTIY
TRBV29-1	11	TRBJ1-3	SARSGTGNTIY
TRBV19	11	TRBJ1-2	ASSISSEGWRT
TRBV7-8	13	TRBJ1-5	ASSPGQGGNQPQH
TRBV5-1	14	TRBJ2-5	ASSLGTSGIQETQY
TRBV30	10	TRBJ1-2	AWSKGAWGYT
TRBV13	12	TRBJ1-2	ASSTGTGVRGYT
TRBV27	16	TRBJ2-3	ASSFRHSSGQPTDTQY
TRBV27	13	TRBJ1-2	ASSSKDGLLYGYT
TRBV11-2	11	TRBJ2-3	ASSRTGLDTQY
TRBV7-2	13	TRBJ2-6	ASSLSGTGANVLT
TRBV5-4	13	TRBJ1-1	ASSLESLSNTEAF
TRBV5-1	11	TRBJ2-5	ASSPDRGETQY
TRBV10-3	13	TRBJ2-3	AISDNRGSTDTQY
TRBV2	11	TRBJ2-1	ASSPGERNEQF
TRBV7-2	17	TRBJ2-6	ASSFLGGGLSSGANVLT